A single sample gave rise to the 23 T cell receptor beta chains below, sequenced in a study of blood T cells in healthy people across ages. Using a J-beta primer mix together with a sample-barcoded 5' primer, a second PCR was run for about 6 to 11 cycles. TCRdb called the 5' RACE reads again in MiXCR, with one record for every CDR3 protein. The sample consists of over 500,000 distinct CDR3 sequences, over 40% of them appearing once. The material sequenced was blood. The receptors derive from an elderly woman in good health.

As to this clonotype: The junction does not match germline at one end; this may be a read error. The V and J genes are TRBV6-6 and TRBJ2-1, with 7 bases lining up with TRBD2. The CDR3 is 16 amino acids. Germline V gene data show CDR1 as MNHNY and CDR2 as SVGAGI (reference sequence). CDR3 nucleotide sequence: TGTACCAGCACCTCCCGGGCGGGGGAATACTACAATGAGCGGTTCTTC. It translates to CTSTSRAGEYYNERFF.

This clonotype was recorded at least ten times. This chain uses TRBV20-1 with TRBJ1-6; D gene unclear. Trimming stripped 3 bases from V and 7 bases from J, with 16 bases between. Germline values: CDR1 DFQATT, CDR2 SNEGSKA (reference sequence). This CDR3 has 15 residues. This chain's CDR3 is CSASRWSGRNSPLHF. DNA of the CDR3: TGCAGTGCTAGTCGCTGGTCCGGCCGAAATTCACCCCTCCACTTT.

This clonotype was seen more than once but under ten times. One end of the junction does not line up with germline, which may come from a read error. The chain joins TRBV12-5 to TRBJ2-2, with 7 bases aligning to TRBD2. Germline values: CDR1 LGHNT, CDR2 FRNRAP. The CDR3 runs to 11 residues. This CDR3 is CASGFGGGLFF. CDR3 nucleotides: TGTGCTAGTGGTTTTGGCGGGGGGCTGTTTTTT.

This clonotype was picked up a small number of times. The chain recombines TRBV6-1 with TRBJ2-2; no firm D call. CDR3 length: 15 residues. CDR1 is MNHNS and CDR2 is SASEGT in the germline V gene. V lost 3 bases, J lost 2 bases, and 10 bases lay in between. CDR3 amino acids: CASSDSATNTGELFF. CDR3 coding DNA: TGTGCCAGCAGTGATTCGGCTACCAACACCGGGGAGCTGTTTTTT.

This sequence joins TRBV2 and TRBJ1-2, with D maybe TRBD1 (6 bases). V lost 6 bases, J lost 4 bases, and 15 bases lay in between. The CDR3 is 14 residues long. CDR1 and CDR2 from the germline V gene are SNHLY and FYNNEI. The CDR3 spells CASRLQGVGYGYTF. In nucleotides, the CDR3 is TGTGCCAGCAGACTACAGGGAGTTGGCTATGGCTACACCTTC.

About this clonotype itself: With a much larger clone just one base away, this may be a read error. The V gene is TRBV12-3 or TRBV12-4, the J gene TRBJ2-4; no reliable D call. This CDR3 region has 13 residues. Between the trimmed V and J ends, which lost 2 bases and 15 bases, there was a span of 17 bases. The chain's CDR3 is CASSLSSLRTRYF. The CDR3 nucleotides read TGTGCCAGCAGTTTAAGCAGCCTCAGGACCCGGTACTTC.

With respect to this clonotype: This may be a read error: a much more frequent sequence differs by one nucleotide. The CDR3 protein is CASNFSGTTSYNEQFF. The DNA for the CDR3 is TGCGCCAGCAACTTTTCCGGGACTACCAGCTACAATGAGCAGTTCTTC. This chain joins TRBV5-1 and TRBJ2-1; 7 bases line up with TRBD2. V trimming: 6 bases; J trimming: 3 bases; junction bases outside the gene matches: 12. CDR1 and CDR2 from the germline V gene are SGHRS and YFSETQ. CDR3 size: 16 residues.

The chain uses TRBV29-1 and TRBJ2-1; 9 bases fit TRBD2. J was trimmed by 9 bases and V by 3 bases; bases with no gene match: 9. This CDR3 is built from 14 residues. The V gene's germline CDR1 is SQVTM and CDR2 ANQGSEA. DNA of the CDR3: TGCAGCGTTGATAAAAAACGAGCGGGAGGTGAGCAGTTCTTC. Its translation is CSVDKKRAGGEQFF.

Points on this clonotype: With a much larger clone just one base away, this may be a read error. V and J are TRBV13 and TRBJ2-5; D might be TRBD2 (5 bases). This CDR3 contains 14 residues. The V end lost 4 bases, the J end lost 5 bases, and 14 bases lay between the germline ends. Germline loops: CDR1 PRHDT, CDR2 FYEKMQ (reference sequence). CDR3 sequence: CASSYLLAMETQYF. The DNA for the CDR3 is TGTGCCAGCAGCTATCTCCTAGCTATGGAGACCCAGTACTTC.

This chain links TRBV12-3 or TRBV12-4 with TRBJ2-7, with D perhaps matching TRBD1 or TRBD2 (5 bases each). The CDR3 contains 13 residues. With 6 bases removed from V and 2 bases from J, the gap between germline ends came to 11 bases. CDR3 sequence: CASSRGEAYEQYF. DNA of the CDR3: TGTGCCAGCAGCAGAGGGGAAGCCTACGAGCAGTACTTC.

The chain employs TRBV7-9 and TRBJ1-4; D gene unclear. Germline CDR1 SEHNR, CDR2 FQNEAQ (reference sequence). The V end lost 1 base, the J end lost 7 bases, and 10 bases lay between the germline ends. CDR3 length: 14 residues. In DNA form, the CDR3 reads TGTGCCAGCAGCTTAGAGGGTTCGGGTGAAAAACTGTTTTTT. Its protein product is CASSLEGSGEKLFF.

In this sample, this clonotype turned up a few times. V gene TRBV21-1 combines with J gene TRBJ2-3. TRBV21-1 corresponds to a pseudogene. There are 13 residues in the CDR3. The CDR3 reads CASSKQGTDTQYF. CDR3 bases: TGTGCCAGCAGCAAACAAGGCACAGATACGCAGTATTTT.

This clonotype was detected many times. The CDR3 loop is CASSDQGLSGYTF. In DNA, the CDR3 is TGTGCCAGCAGTGACCAGGGGTTGTCTGGCTACACCTTC. This chain links TRBV25-1 with TRBJ1-2; the D gene is possibly TRBD1 (6 bases). V was trimmed by 3 bases and J by 7 bases, leaving 12 bases between them. CDR1 and CDR2 from the germline V gene are MGHDK and SYGVNS. The CDR3 length is 13 residues.

This chain links TRBV5-1 with TRBJ1-1, with a possible D match to TRBD1 (6 bases). Germline lookup yields CDR1 SGHRS and CDR2 YFSETQ. The length of the CDR3 is 15 residues. V was clipped by 3 bases and J by 3 bases, with 15 bases between them. The CDR3 DNA is TGCGCCAGCAGCTCGGCACAGGGTGGGCACACTGAAGCTTTCTTT. It specifies CASSSAQGGHTEAFF.

On this clonotype: This may be a read error: a much more frequent sequence differs by one nucleotide. The V and J genes are TRBV20-1 and TRBJ2-7; 9 bases fit TRBD2. Trimming cost V 5 bases and J 7 bases; bases outside gene matches: 15. The CDR3 extends over 15 amino acids. CDR1 and CDR2 from the germline V gene are DFQATT and SNEGSKA (reference sequence). CDR3 sequence (DNA): TGCAGTGCTCCAAATAGCGGGGGATCTGGTGATGAGCAGTACTTC. It translates to CSAPNSGGSGDEQYF.

In this sample, this clonotype turned up many times. The chain employs TRBV29-1 and TRBJ2-7; 7 bases align to TRBD1. V shed 4 bases and J 3 bases; nucleotides not matched to a gene: 3. The CDR3 totals 12 residues. Germline lookup yields CDR1 SQVTM and CDR2 ANQGSEA. CDR3 sequence (DNA): TGCAGCGTTGCGGCAGGGGGCTACGAGCAGTACTTC. Protein product: CSVAAGGYEQYF.

To note about this clonotype: A single base separates this from a much larger clone, so it may be a read error. This rearrangement joins TRBV24-1 to TRBJ2-7; D possibly corresponds to TRBD1 (6 bases). Germline values: CDR1 KGHDR, CDR2 SFDVKD. The CDR3 covers 14 residues. Trimming stripped 1 base from V and 7 bases from J, with 13 bases between. This chain's CDR3 is CATSDFRRGNEQYF. DNA for the CDR3: TGTGCCACCAGTGATTTTCGCAGGGGTAATGAGCAGTACTTC.

V gene TRBV9 combines with J gene TRBJ1-1; no definite D call. Trimming shortened V by 9 bases and J by 1 base, and 7 bases separated the two germline ends. This CDR3 has 11 amino acids. Germline-derived CDR1 and CDR2 are SGDLS and YYNGEE. In nucleotides, the CDR3 is TGTGCCACCCCATGGAACACTGAAGCTTTCTTT. It translates to CATPWNTEAFF.

This clonotype was counted at least ten times. The J gene is TRBJ2-3, the V gene TRBV12-3 or TRBV12-4; possible D gene TRBD1, 6 bases. V was clipped by 6 bases and J by 2 bases, with 12 bases between them. The CDR3 loop spans 14 amino acids. The CDR3 bases are TGTGCCAGCAGAAACAGGGTTAACACAGATACGCAGTATTTT. Its protein product is CASRNRVNTDTQYF.

The genes are TRBV6-5 and TRBJ2-1, with D possibly TRBD2 on 6 matching bases. Trimming pared 0 bases from V and 7 bases from J, leaving 10 bases between. Germline CDR1 MNHEY, CDR2 SVGAGI. The CDR3 totals 14 residues. CDR3 sequence: CASSYSEGGNEQFF. DNA for the CDR3: TGTGCCAGCAGTTACTCGGAGGGTGGGAATGAGCAGTTCTTC.

This clonotype was counted ten times or more. The chain combines TRBV5-1 with TRBJ1-5; D is uncertain. With 4 bases removed from V and 4 bases from J, the gap between germline ends came to 15 bases. CDR1 SGHRS and CDR2 YFSETQ come from the germline V gene. The CDR3 is 15 amino acids. CDR3 loop: CASSVTYTFNQPQHF. CDR3 in DNA: TGCGCCAGCAGCGTGACATATACTTTTAATCAGCCCCAGCATTTT.

This clonotype was seen many times. This rearrangement joins TRBV25-1 to TRBJ2-7, with D possibly matching TRBD2 (6 bases). CDR1 and CDR2 from the germline V gene are MGHDK and SYGVNS. The CDR3 loop spans 15 amino acids. V gave up 4 bases and J gave up 6 bases, with 19 bases separating them. The DNA for the CDR3 is TGTGCCAGCAGTGCTCTCGCAGGAGGGTCGGGCGAGCAGTACTTC. This codes for CASSALAGGSGEQYF.

This chain connects TRBV6-6 to TRBJ1-4; D not resolved. V was cut by 5 bases and J by 4 bases, with 11 bases left in between. Germline V lookup: CDR1 MNHNY, CDR2 SVGAGI (reference sequence). This CDR3 is built from 14 residues. The DNA of the CDR3 is TGTGCCAGCAGTGCTCCGGGAAATAATGAAAAACTGTTTTTT. This translates into CASSAPGNNEKLFF.